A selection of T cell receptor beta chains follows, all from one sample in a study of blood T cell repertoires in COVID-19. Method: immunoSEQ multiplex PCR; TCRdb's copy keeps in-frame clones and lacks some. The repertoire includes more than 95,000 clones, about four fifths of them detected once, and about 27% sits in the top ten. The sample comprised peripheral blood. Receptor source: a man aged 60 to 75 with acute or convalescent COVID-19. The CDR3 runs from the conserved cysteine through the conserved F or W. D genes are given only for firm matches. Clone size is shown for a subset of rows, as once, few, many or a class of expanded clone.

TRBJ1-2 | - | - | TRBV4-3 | TGCGCCAGCAGCCAAGACGGGAGGAGCTATGGCTACACCTTC | CASSQDGRSYGYTF
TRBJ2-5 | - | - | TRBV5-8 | TGTGCCAGCAACCGTGATCGGGGTGAGACCCAGTACTTC | CASNRDRGETQYF
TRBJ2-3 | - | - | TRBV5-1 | TGCGCCAGCAGCGAAGACAGTTCCACAGATACGCAGTATTTT | CASSEDSSTDTQYF
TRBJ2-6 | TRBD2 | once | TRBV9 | TGTGCCAGCAGCGTAGTTAGCGGGAGGACTGGGGCCAACGTCCTGACTTTC | CASSVVSGRTGANVLTF
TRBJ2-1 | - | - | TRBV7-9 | TGTGCCAGCAGCCCATATCTGAGTGAGCAGTTCTTC | CASSPYLSEQFF
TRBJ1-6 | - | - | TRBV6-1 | TGTGCCAGCAGTGAAATAGGGAGGCATTCACCCCTCCACTTT | CASSEIGRHSPLHF
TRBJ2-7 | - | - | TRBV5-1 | TGCGCCAGCAGCTTGTTAATAACCTACGAGCAGTACTTC | CASSLLITYEQYF
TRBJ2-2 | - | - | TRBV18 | TGTGCCAGCTCCTCCCTCCTTGTTAAGAACACCGGGGAGCTGTTTTTT | CASSSLLVKNTGELFF
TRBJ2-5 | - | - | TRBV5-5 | TGTGCCAGCAGCTCGAACAGCCCAACAGAGACCCAGTACTTC | CASSSNSPTETQYF
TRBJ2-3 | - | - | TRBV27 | TGTGCCAGCAGTTTAGGAGCGGTGAACACAGATACGCAGTATTTT | CASSLGAVNTDTQYF
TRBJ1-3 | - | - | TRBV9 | TGTGCCAGCAGCGCTGCCGGGGTGGCTGGAAACACCATATATTTT | CASSAAGVAGNTIYF
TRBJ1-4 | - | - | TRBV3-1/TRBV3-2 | TGTGCCAGCAGCCAAGTTCGGGGTAATGAAAAACTGTTTTTT | CASSQVRGNEKLFF
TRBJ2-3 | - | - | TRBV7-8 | TGTGCCAGCAGCTTACACATCACAGATACGCAGTATTTT | CASSLHITDTQYF
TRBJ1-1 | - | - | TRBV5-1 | TGCGCCAGCAGCGAAGGCGGTATCCCTGAAGCTTTCTTT | CASSEGGIPEAFF
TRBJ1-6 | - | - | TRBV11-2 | TGTGCCAGCAGCCTAGTCGGCAGGATTAATTCACCCCTCCACTTT | CASSLVGRINSPLHF
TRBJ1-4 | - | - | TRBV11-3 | TGTGCCAGCAGCCCGGGAGGCTGGCGCGGGGAAAAACTGTTTTTT | CASSPGGWRGEKLFF
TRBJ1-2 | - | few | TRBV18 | TGTGCCAGCTCACCAAGAGAGAACAGGCCGAACTATGGCTACACCTTC | CASSPRENRPNYGYTF
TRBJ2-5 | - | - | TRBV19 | TGTGCCAGTAGTATGAGTAACAGTCAAGAGACCCAGTACTTC | CASSMSNSQETQYF
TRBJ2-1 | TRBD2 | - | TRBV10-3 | TGTGCCATCAGTGAGTCCCGGGGGGTTTATGAGCAGTTCTTC | CAISESRGVYEQFF
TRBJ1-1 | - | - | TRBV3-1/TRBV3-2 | TGTGCCAGCAGCCAAGATAAGGGGGTGCCTTTCTTT | CASSQDKGVPFF
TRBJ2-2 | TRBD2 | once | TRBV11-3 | TGTGCCAGCAGCTCCCGACTAGCGGGAGCCACCGGGGAGCTGTTTTTT | CASSSRLAGATGELFF
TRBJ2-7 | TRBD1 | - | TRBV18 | TGTGCCAGCTCACCACTCAAGACAGGGGGCGAGCAGTACTTC | CASSPLKTGGEQYF
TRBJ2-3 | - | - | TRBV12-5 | TGTGCTAGTGGTTCCCATCTCAGGGTCTGCACAGATACGCAGTATTTT | CASGSHLRVCTDTQYF
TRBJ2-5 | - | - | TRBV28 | TGTGCCAGCAGAGCCCAGGTCCGGGAGACCCAGTACTTC | CASRAQVRETQYF
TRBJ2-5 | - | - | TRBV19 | TGTGCCAGTAGTTTGAGCGCAACGACCCAAGAGACCCAGTACTTC | CASSLSATTQETQYF
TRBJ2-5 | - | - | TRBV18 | TGTGCCAGCTCACCACCGGAGGGGGAGACCCAGTACTTC | CASSPPEGETQYF
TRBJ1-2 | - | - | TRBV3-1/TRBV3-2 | TGTGCCAGCAGCCATGGACACTCTGGCTACACCTTC | CASSHGHSGYTF
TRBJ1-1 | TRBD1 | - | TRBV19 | TGTGCCAGTAGTTCACAGGGGGCAGGCACTGAAGCTTTCTTT | CASSSQGAGTEAFF
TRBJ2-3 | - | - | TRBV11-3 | TGTGCCAGCAGCTTTGGGAGGACAGATACGCAGTATTTT | CASSFGRTDTQYF
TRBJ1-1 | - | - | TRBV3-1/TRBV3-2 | TGTGCCAGCGTCCTCTCCGGGGGCACTGAAGCTTTCTTT | CASVLSGGTEAFF
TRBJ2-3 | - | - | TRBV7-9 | TGTGCCAGCAGCTTTGGCCCCCGGGACAACACAGATACGCAGTATTTT | CASSFGPRDNTDTQYF
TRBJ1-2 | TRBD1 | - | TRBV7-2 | TGTGCCAGCAGCGCCGACAGGGGATTATATGGCTACACCTTC | CASSADRGLYGYTF
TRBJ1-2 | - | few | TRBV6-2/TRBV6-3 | TGTGCCAGCAGTTACCAGGTCGGCTACACCTTC | CASSYQVGYTF
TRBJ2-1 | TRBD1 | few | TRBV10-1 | TGCGCCAGCGCCCCCCGAGACAGGGATCGGGGCAATGAGCAGTTCTTC | CASAPRDRDRGNEQFF
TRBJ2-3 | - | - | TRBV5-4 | TGTGCCAGCAGCTTGTCGTGGCGGAACTTTAAAAGCACAGATACGCAGTATTTT | CASSLSWRNFKSTDTQYF
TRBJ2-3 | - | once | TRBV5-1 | TGCGCCAGCAGTCGCGGGAGCACAGATACGCAGTATTTT | CASSRGSTDTQYF
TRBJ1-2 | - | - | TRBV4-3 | TGCGCCAGCAGCCAATCGGGCACCCGAGGGTATGGCTACACCTTC | CASSQSGTRGYGYTF
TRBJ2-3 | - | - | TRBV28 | TGTGCCAGCGGTACAGGGAGCGGTGCAGATACGCAGTATTTT | CASGTGSGADTQYF
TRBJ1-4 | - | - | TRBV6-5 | TGTGCCAGCAGTTACTCGGGGGCACGAGATGAAAAACTGTTTTTT | CASSYSGARDEKLFF
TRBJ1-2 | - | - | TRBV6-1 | TGTGCCAGCAGTGAATACAGCTATGGCTACACCTTC | CASSEYSYGYTF
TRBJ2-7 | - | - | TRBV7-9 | TGTGCCAGCAGCTTTGGCGGGTTCTCCTACGAGCAGTACTTC | CASSFGGFSYEQYF
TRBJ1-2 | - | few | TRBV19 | TGTGCCAGTAGCCCTTCGTATCGACGGGATGGCTACACCTTC | CASSPSYRRDGYTF
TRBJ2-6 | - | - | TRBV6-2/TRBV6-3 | TGTGCCAGCAGTTATCTGGCTGCTGGGGCCAACGTCCTGACTTTC | CASSYLAAGANVLTF